These 24 T cell receptor beta chains originate from one sample sequenced in a study of blood T cell repertoires in COVID-19. TCRdb keeps only in-frame clones here, not all; method: immunoSEQ multiplex PCR. Found here are more than 300,000 clones, over 75% of them singletons; the top ten hold 1.5% to 2%. The sequenced sample consisted of PBMCs or T cells enriched from blood (not recorded which). The receptors were gathered from a middle-aged man in a cohort exposed to, infected with or recovered from COVID-19 (not recorded which).

This clone has just one count. The V and J genes are TRBV11-2 and TRBJ2-3, with 7 bases fitting TRBD2. Losses at the gene ends were 1 base for V and 4 bases for J; bases not matched to a gene: 5. This CDR3 has 15 residues. Germline V gene data show CDR1 as SGHAT and CDR2 as FQNNGV. CDR3 residues: CASSLGTGGPDTQYF. CDR3 sequence (DNA): TGTGCCAGCAGCTTAGGCACGGGAGGTCCAGATACGCAGTATTTT.

The rearrangement joins TRBV19 to TRBJ2-2; 11 bases line up with TRBD2. CDR1 is LNHDA, CDR2 SQIVND, per germline (reference sequence). The CDR3 is 17 amino acids. V lost 1 base to trimming and J lost 6 bases; unmatched junction nucleotides: 7. CDR3 coding DNA: TGTGCCAGTAGTATAGCTCATACTAGCGGGAGACCCGGGGAGCTGTTTTTT. Translation: CASSIAHTSGRPGELFF.

The rearrangement uses TRBV19 and TRBJ2-1; the match to TRBD2 covers 9 bases. Germline V gives CDR1 LNHDA, CDR2 SQIVND (reference sequence). The V segment lost 3 bases and the J segment 10 bases; nucleotides outside the gene matches: 13. This CDR3 has 16 residues. CDR3 loop: CASSMGISGGSREQFF. Here the CDR3 DNA reads TGTGCCAGTAGTATGGGGATTAGCGGGGGTTCTAGAGAGCAGTTCTTC.

V is TRBV4-2 and J is TRBJ2-2; 8 nucleotides match TRBD2. The CDR3 covers 15 residues. The germline V gene encodes CDR1 LGHNA and CDR2 YNFKEQ. Trimming removed 4 bases from V and 3 bases from J; junction bases left unmatched: 4. The CDR3 spells CASSLGLGDTGELFF. The CDR3, as DNA: TGTGCCAGCAGCCTGGGACTAGGGGACACCGGGGAGCTGTTTTTT.

This clone showed up just once. The gene calls are TRBV12-3 or TRBV12-4 and TRBJ1-5; no definite D call. The length of the CDR3 is 13 residues. V was pared by 3 bases and J by 2 bases, with 5 bases between. CDR3 amino acids: CASSFLRNQPQHF. DNA for the CDR3: TGTGCCAGCAGTTTTCTCCGCAATCAGCCCCAGCATTTT.

The CDR3: CATSNQVNWNQPQHF. CDR3 bases: TGTGCCACCTCAAATCAGGTCAATTGGAATCAGCCCCAGCATTTT. The rearrangement uses TRBV15 and TRBJ1-5, with D hard to call. The V gene's germline CDR1 is LNHNV and CDR2 YYDKDF (reference sequence). V gave up 8 bases and J gave up 4 bases, with 18 bases separating them. The CDR3 contains 15 residues.

This chain links TRBV29-1 with TRBJ2-1; 8 bases are shared with TRBD2. Unmatched junction bases numbered 8, after V lost 4 bases and J lost 15 bases. CDR3 length: 11 residues. CDR1 is SQVTM, CDR2 ANQGSEA, per germline. The CDR3 DNA reads TGCAGCGTTGCCCGGGAGGGCCTAACGTTCTTC. Its translation is CSVAREGLTFF.

This sequence joins TRBV2 and TRBJ1-5; 7 bases match TRBD1. The CDR3 length is 14 residues. Trimming cost V 7 bases and J 7 bases; bases outside gene matches: 10. The germline V gene has CDR1 SNHLY and CDR2 FYNNEI. CDR3 residues: CASNAGQRGQPQHF. In nucleotides, the CDR3 is TGTGCCAGCAACGCGGGACAGAGAGGGCAGCCCCAGCATTTT.

The V gene is TRBV5-1, the J gene TRBJ2-5; D might be TRBD2 (6 bases). The germline V gene encodes CDR1 SGHRS and CDR2 YFSETQ. The CDR3 runs to 14 residues. Between the trimmed V and J ends, which lost 5 bases and 0 bases, there was a span of 11 bases. The CDR3 DNA follows: TGCGCCAGCAGAAGCGGGTTGTACCAAGAGACCCAGTACTTC. It codes for CASRSGLYQETQYF.

This chain connects TRBV10-2 to TRBJ2-1, with D tentatively TRBD2 (5 bases). The CDR3 length is 18 residues. The ends were cut back, 0 bases at V and 3 bases at J, with 18 bases in the middle. Germline CDR1 and CDR2: WSHSY and SAAADI. CDR3 DNA sequence: TGCGCCAGCAGTGAGTCTAGAGGACTTCGTAGTAGCTACAATGAGCAGTTCTTC. Protein: CASSESRGLRSSYNEQFF.

The chain recombines TRBV19 with TRBJ1-5; 7 positions match TRBD1. V dropped 6 bases and J dropped 5; count of bases not matched to a gene: 10. The CDR3 has 15 residues. Germline CDR1 reads LNHDA; CDR2 reads SQIVND (reference sequence). The CDR3 here is CASRYQGGGDQPQHF. The DNA for the CDR3 is TGTGCCAGTAGATACCAGGGGGGCGGTGATCAGCCCCAGCATTTT.

The V and J genes are TRBV28 and TRBJ2-1, with D tentatively TRBD2 (5 bases). The CDR3 extends over 16 amino acids. The germline V gene has CDR1 MDHEN and CDR2 SYDVKM. V lost 5 bases and J lost 2, with 16 bases in between. CDR3 residues: CASSRPGRAPYNEQFF. The DNA of the CDR3 is TGTGCCAGCAGTCGCCCCGGGCGGGCCCCCTACAATGAGCAGTTCTTC.

This rearrangement joins TRBV10-3 to TRBJ2-7; 8 nucleotides align to TRBD2. Trimming cost V 5 bases and J 6 bases; bases outside gene matches: 6. The CDR3 is made up of 13 amino acids. Germline V gene data show CDR1 as ENHRY and CDR2 as SYGVKD. CDR3 amino acids: CAISPGTRGEQYF. CDR3 nucleotides: TGTGCCATCAGTCCCGGGACTAGGGGCGAGCAGTACTTC.

V and J are TRBV5-1 and TRBJ1-3; D is undetermined. CDR3 length: 17 residues. Trimming removed 0 bases from V and 0 bases from J, with 13 bases in between. Germline V CDR1 and CDR2: SGHRS, YFSETQ. This chain's CDR3 is CASSLVPGGSSGNTIYF. The CDR3, as DNA: TGCGCCAGCAGCTTGGTGCCAGGAGGTTCCTCTGGAAACACCATATATTTT.

The rearrangement uses TRBV10-3 and TRBJ2-7, with 13 bases identical to TRBD2. The J segment lost 5 bases and the V segment lost 5 bases, leaving 6 bases of the junction unmatched. Germline V CDR1 and CDR2: ENHRY, SYGVKD. The CDR3 runs to 15 residues. CDR3 residues: CAISQTSGRFNEQYF. DNA for the CDR3: TGTGCCATCAGTCAGACTAGCGGGAGGTTCAACGAGCAGTACTTC.

In this sample, this clone turned up a few times. The chain combines TRBV15 with TRBJ2-5, with D tentatively TRBD2 (7 bases). Looked up from germline, CDR1 is LNHNV and CDR2 is YYDKDF (reference sequence). The CDR3 has 15 residues. Trimming took 4 bases from V and 2 from J, leaving 14 bases between them. The chain's CDR3 is CATSIGGGRQETQYF. The CDR3 DNA reads as TGTGCCACCAGCATTGGGGGCGGGAGACAAGAGACCCAGTACTTC. Together with reference TRBV15 and TRBJ2-5, the CDR3 gives the full variable domain: DAMVIQNPRYQVTQFGKPVTLSCSQTLNHNVMYWYQQKSSQAPKLLFHYYDKDFNNEADTPDNFQSRRPNTSFCFLDIRSPGLGDTAMYLCATSIGGGRQETQYFGPGTRLLVL.

This chain uses TRBV7-2 with TRBJ2-7, with 10 bases that match TRBD2. This CDR3 is 15 amino acids long. Germline V gene sequence: CDR1 SGHTA, CDR2 FQGNSA. After removal of 5 bases from V and 7 bases from J, the junction contained 11 bases not matched to a gene. DNA of the CDR3: TGTGCCAGCAGCCCGGAGCGGGAGGGCCGAAGGGAGCAGTACTTC. It translates to CASSPEREGRREQYF.

The gene calls are TRBV5-1 and TRBJ1-2; D perhaps matches TRBD1 (5 bases). V was cut by 3 bases and J by 0 bases, with 12 bases left in between. CDR1 and CDR2 (germline): SGHRS, YFSETQ. This CDR3 has 15 amino acids. The CDR3 reads CASSSDTNTNYGYTF. Here the CDR3 DNA reads TGCGCCAGCAGCTCGGACACCAACACTAACTATGGCTACACCTTC. The variable domain in full, with the rest retrieved from reference TRBV5-1 and TRBJ1-2, is KAGVTQTPRYLIKTRGQQVTLSCSPISGHRSVSWYQQTPGQGLQFLFEYFSETQRNKGNFPGRFSGRQFSNSRSEMNVSTLELGDSALYLCASSSDTNTNYGYTFGSGTRLTVV.

About this clone: A read error may produce the germline difference seen at one junction end. V usage is TRBV5-1 and J usage is TRBJ1-1; D gene unclear. Germline V gene sequence: CDR1 SGHRS, CDR2 YFSETQ. This CDR3 region has 11 residues. CDR3 loop: CASSLNSEAFF. The CDR3, as DNA: TGCGCCAGCAGCTTAAACAGTGAAGCTTTCTTT. The whole variable domain, remainder taken from reference TRBV5-1 and TRBJ1-1, is KAGVTQTPRYLIKTRGQQVTLSCSPISGHRSVSWYQQTPGQGLQFLFEYFSETQRNKGNFPGRFSGRQFSNSRSEMNVSTLELGDSALYLCASSLNSEAFFGQGTRLTVV.

The chain carries TRBV19 and TRBJ2-2, with 7 bases that match TRBD1. The germline V gene has CDR1 LNHDA and CDR2 SQIVND (reference sequence). The CDR3 totals 16 residues. V was pared by 7 bases and J by 0 bases, with 8 bases of the junction left unmatched. The CDR3, as DNA: TGTGCCAGTAAGGGCCAGGGACAGCCGAACACCGGGGAGCTGTTTTTT. Protein: CASKGQGQPNTGELFF.

The J gene is TRBJ2-2, the V gene TRBV7-2; 11 nucleotides agree with TRBD2. The V gene's germline CDR1 is SGHTA and CDR2 FQGNSA. This CDR3 contains 15 residues. With 4 bases clipped from V and 5 bases from J, the junction kept 3 bases outside the gene matches. The CDR3 spells CASSSRLAGTGELFF. The CDR3 DNA reads TGTGCCAGCAGCTCAAGACTAGCGGGAACCGGGGAGCTGTTTTTT.

This chain links TRBV4-2 with TRBJ2-1; 12 bases align to TRBD1. Germline loops: CDR1 LGHNA, CDR2 YNFKEQ. The CDR3 extends over 18 amino acids. With 2 bases clipped from V and 0 bases from J, the junction kept 5 bases outside the gene matches. CDR3 nucleotides: TGTGCCAGCAGCCAAACGGGACAGGGGGCTAGCTCCTACAATGAGCAGTTCTTC. Its protein product is CASSQTGQGASSYNEQFF.

The chain recombines TRBV28 with TRBJ2-4; 7 bases are a match to TRBD2. Germline CDR1 reads MDHEN; CDR2 reads SYDVKM. This CDR3 is built from 18 residues. Unmatched junction bases numbered 17, after V lost 7 bases and J lost 2 bases. The CDR3 reads CASKTLGTGTMSKNIQYF. The CDR3 DNA is TGTGCCAGCAAAACACTGGGAACCGGGACTATGTCCAAAAACATTCAGTACTTC.

The chain uses TRBV15 and TRBJ2-2; tentative D call: TRBD1 (5 bases). Germline V gene data show CDR1 as LNHNV and CDR2 as YYDKDF (reference sequence). The V end was cut by 2 bases, the J end by 5 bases, with 9 bases between. The length of the CDR3 is 14 residues. CDR3 bases: TGTGCCACCAGCAGACAACAGGAGACCGGGGAGCTGTTTTTT. This translates into CATSRQQETGELFF.